The T cell receptor (beta chain) described here comes from a study of shared clonotypes between healthy human individuals. CDR3 length: 17 residues. After removal of 2 bases from V and 4 bases from J, the junction contained 15 bases not matched to a gene. Looked up from germline, CDR1 is GTSNPN and CDR2 is SVGIG (reference sequence). CD45RO-negative, CCR7-positively selected cells formed the naive CD8 fraction, excluding terminally differentiated effector memory CD45RA+ cells. At the deep level, the assay was run. Each cell subset's genomic DNA was divided evenly among several immunoSEQ plates. Profiling relied on immunoSEQ multiplex PCR, and the TCRdb table lists in-frame clones only, not all of them. The profile shows millions of clones, 85% to 95% of them singletons.

The sample consisted of naive CD8+ T cells sorted from blood. The gene calls are TRBV30 and TRBJ1-2; TRBD1 agrees at 8 bases. This clonotype was sampled from a man in his late teens or twenties in good health. CDR3 in amino acids: CAWSTGGAPGLIYGYTF. CDR3 DNA sequence: TGTGCCTGGAGTACAGGGGGGGCACCAGGACTGATCTATGGCTACACCTTC.